Listed below are T cell receptor beta chains from one sample, sequenced in a study of CD8 T cells in Susac syndrome. TCRdb processed the immunoSEQ multiplex PCR reads anew with MiXCR; each CDR3 protein has one entry. The data hold about 120,000 distinct CDR3 sequences, with roughly 91% observed a single time. The sample consisted of CD4+ T cells from PBMCs. The receptors shown here come from a human donor in good health. The CDR3 runs from the conserved cysteine through the conserved F or W.

j_call v_call cdr3_aa
TRBJ2-5 TRBV29-1 CSVLLAGRETQYF
TRBJ2-7 TRBV27 CASPNVGFEYEQYF
TRBJ2-6 TRBV12-3/TRBV12-4 CASSLWGSGANVLTF
TRBJ1-1 TRBV5-1 CASSLASPTEAFF
TRBJ2-6 TRBV5-1 CASSLPGPGANVLTF
TRBJ1-5 TRBV6-1 CASRRRGQGSVNQPQHF
TRBJ2-1 TRBV24-1 CATSEDRGLKQFF
TRBJ1-1 TRBV29-1 CSVAAGPQGAEAFF
TRBJ2-3 TRBV5-4 CASSPRWEEVTDTQYF
TRBJ2-5 TRBV27 CASSSHRLAGDQETQYF
TRBJ2-2 TRBV20-1 CSARPPRLADTGELFF
TRBJ1-1 TRBV5-4 CASRRSMNTEAFF
TRBJ1-5 TRBV14 CASSPAGNQPQHF
TRBJ2-1 TRBV5-4 CASSLRTGHNEQFF
TRBJ2-7 TRBV4-1 CASSQAGNSYEQYF
TRBJ1-2 TRBV6-5 CASSSPVGRGYTF
TRBJ2-7 TRBV6-5 CASSGQGRREQYF